This T cell receptor beta chain was observed in a study of regulatory T cells in long-lasting Graves disease. The CDR3 loop spans 17 amino acids. Trimming shortened V by 7 bases and J by 0 bases, and 19 bases separated the two germline ends. Germline CDR1 and CDR2: MNHNS and SASEGT. TCR beta libraries were built with iRepertoire HTBI primers and Arm-PCR of CDR3 regions. MiXCR, applied by TCRdb to the multiplex PCR reads, yields one record per CDR3 protein. The sample consists of some 200,000 distinct CDR3 sequences, 15% to 20% of them appearing once. There are a few counts of this clonotype. Time point of the sample: newly diagnosed GD, antithyroid drugs for less than 3 months. After RNA was extracted from PBMCs, the TCR library was made from it. The data also belong to a second study, concerning T cells in Graves' hyperthyroidism and ophthalmopathy.

The genes are TRBV6-1 and TRBJ1-5, with a weak D call TRBD1 (6 bases). Specimen: peripheral blood mononuclear cells (PBMCs), collected at new diagnosis, from a patient treated with antithyroid drugs. The sequence was obtained from a woman aged 25 to 39 with Graves disease. The DNA for the CDR3 is TGTGCCAGCACCCAAACGGGGGCGAGGATTAGCAATCAGCCCCAGCATTTT. This gives the protein CASTQTGARISNQPQHF.